These 29 T cell receptor beta chains came from one sample sequenced in a study of T cell changes during pregnancy in multiple sclerosis. Here immunoSEQ multiplex PCR was the method, and the copy in TCRdb shows in-frame clones only, minus some. The sample contains 55,000 to 85,000 clones, 94% of which appear only once. The source was peripheral blood, collected in the third trimester of pregnancy. All receptors come from a female donor with multiple sclerosis, enrolled in a pregnancy study.

The gene calls are TRBV5-1 and TRBJ1-4, with TRBD1 as a possible D gene (5 bases). The CDR3 loop spans 14 amino acids. Trimming took 4 bases from V and 5 from J, leaving 12 bases between them. Looked up from germline, CDR1 is SGHRS and CDR2 is YFSETQ. The CDR3 region is CASSQEGNNEKLFF. CDR3 in DNA: TGCGCCAGCAGCCAGGAGGGGAACAATGAAAAACTGTTTTTT.

This clone was seen just once. Here the CDR3 DNA reads TGTGCCATCAGTGAGTCATTGACGGGGGGGCAGCCCCAGCATTTT. It codes for CAISESLTGGQPQHF. This chain connects TRBV10-3 to TRBJ1-5, with a possible D match to TRBD1 (5 bases). Germline V lookup: CDR1 ENHRY, CDR2 SYGVKD. This CDR3 is 15 amino acids long. V was trimmed by 0 bases and J by 7 bases, leaving 13 bases between them.

This chain joins TRBV19 and TRBJ1-5; 8 bases fit TRBD1. Trimming removed 8 bases from V and 1 base from J; junction bases left unmatched: 10. This CDR3 is 16 amino acids long. Germline V CDR1 and CDR2: LNHDA, SQIVND (reference sequence). The CDR3 region has the DNA TGTGCCAGTGGACAGGGTGGGGTGGGGAGCAATCAGCCCCAGCATTTT. It is translated as CASGQGGVGSNQPQHF.

This sequence joins TRBV4-1 and TRBJ1-1; a weak D match, TRBD1 (5 bases). CDR1 and CDR2 from the germline V gene are MGHRA and YSYEKL. V lost 2 bases, J lost 4 bases, and 8 bases lay in between. The CDR3 sequence is 13 residues long. The CDR3, as DNA: TGCGCCAGCAGCCAAATTAGGGGCACTGAAGCTTTCTTT. Translation gives CASSQIRGTEAFF.

The chain recombines TRBV2 with TRBJ1-1; D ambiguous. The length of the CDR3 is 16 residues. Between the trimmed V and J ends, which lost 6 bases and 2 bases, there was a span of 19 bases. From germline, CDR1 is SNHLY and CDR2 FYNNEI. CDR3 in DNA: TGTGCCAGCAGCCGAGGAACAGCCCGGGGAAACACTGAAGCTTTCTTT. Translated: CASSRGTARGNTEAFF.

The chain recombines TRBV4-3 with TRBJ2-6, with a possible D match to TRBD2 (5 bases). The V gene lost 2 bases and the J gene lost 3 bases, with 8 bases spanning the gap. CDR3 size: 15 residues. Germline values: CDR1 LGHNA, CDR2 YSLEER. The DNA for the CDR3 is TGCGCCAGCAGCCAAACCGGGGATGGGGCCAACGTCCTGACTTTC. Its protein product is CASSQTGDGANVLTF.

This chain connects TRBV9 to TRBJ2-7; D possibly corresponds to TRBD1 (5 bases). Germline CDR1 and CDR2: SGDLS and YYNGEE. V gave up 0 bases and J gave up 2 bases, with 9 bases separating them. The CDR3 is made up of 14 amino acids. The CDR3 sequence: CASSVGSGPYEQYF. The DNA for the CDR3 is TGTGCCAGCAGCGTAGGTTCAGGGCCCTACGAGCAGTACTTC.

The chain links TRBV9 to TRBJ1-1, with D perhaps TRBD1 (5 bases). CDR3 size: 15 residues. Trimming cost V 0 bases and J 1 base, with 10 bases left between them. Germline V lookup: CDR1 SGDLS, CDR2 YYNGEE. CDR3 nucleotides: TGTGCCAGCAGCGTAGCGTCTGGGGCGAACACTGAAGCTTTCTTT. Translation gives CASSVASGANTEAFF.

The gene calls are TRBV2 and TRBJ1-2, with D tentatively TRBD1 (6 bases). The germline V gene has CDR1 SNHLY and CDR2 FYNNEI. Trimming took off 6 bases at V and 2 bases at J, with 13 bases between the two ends. This CDR3 spans 14 amino acids. The CDR3 sequence is CASRTTGNNYGYTF. The DNA of the CDR3 is TGTGCCAGCAGGACTACAGGGAACAACTATGGCTACACCTTC.

V is TRBV18 and J is TRBJ1-2, with TRBD1 identical over 10 bases. The germline CDR1 and CDR2 sequences are KGHSH and LQKENI. The CDR3 runs 17 residues. After removal of 2 bases from V and 1 base from J, the junction contained 7 bases not matched to a gene. CDR3 sequence (DNA): TGTGCCAGCTCACCAATCTCCGGGACAGGGGTTAACTATGGCTACACCTTC. It is translated as CASSPISGTGVNYGYTF.

The chain employs TRBV7-2 and TRBJ2-3; 8 nucleotides agree with TRBD2. This CDR3 is 16 amino acids long. With 1 base clipped from V and 5 bases from J, the junction kept 8 bases outside the gene matches. Germline values: CDR1 SGHTA, CDR2 FQGNSA. The DNA of the CDR3 is TGTGCCAGCAGCTTAGGGGTCGGGGGGGTAGGAGATACGCAGTATTTT. This encodes CASSLGVGGVGDTQYF.

The genes are TRBV4-1 and TRBJ2-1; possibly TRBD2 for D (6 bases). The germline V and J ends were trimmed by 1 base and 7 bases, with 14 bases remaining between them. The CDR3 runs to 15 residues. From germline, CDR1 is MGHRA and CDR2 YSYEKL. CDR3 nucleotide sequence: TGCGCCAGCAGCCAAGGGACCGGAGGGAATAATGAGCAGTTCTTC. Its translation: CASSQGTGGNNEQFF.

The chain carries TRBV5-4 and TRBJ1-6; D remains unclear. The CDR3 has 13 amino acids. Trimming took off 1 base at V and 14 bases at J, with 13 bases between the two ends. CDR1 and CDR2 (germline): SGHNT, YYREEE (reference sequence). This chain's CDR3 is CASSLPGLWTLHF. The CDR3 bases are TGTGCCAGCAGCTTGCCAGGACTTTGGACCCTCCACTTT.

The chain employs TRBV27 and TRBJ1-3; 7 bases are shared with TRBD1. V lost 6 bases and J lost 0; bases outside the gene matches: 5. Germline V gene sequence: CDR1 MNHEY, CDR2 SMNVEV (reference sequence). CDR3 length: 15 residues. Here the CDR3 reads CASSLTGNSGNTIYF. DNA for the CDR3: TGTGCCAGCAGCTTGACAGGGAACTCTGGAAACACCATATATTTT.

J is TRBJ1-1 and V is TRBV29-1; D is possibly TRBD1 (5 bases). Germline assignment: CDR1 SQVTM and CDR2 ANQGSEA. V lost 7 bases and J 1 base, leaving 13 bases between the germline ends. The CDR3 extends over 13 amino acids. The CDR3 DNA reads TGCAGCGCCGGACACGACTCGAACACTGAAGCTTTCTTT. Its translation: CSAGHDSNTEAFF.

This rearrangement joins TRBV11-2 to TRBJ1-1, with 9 bases lining up with TRBD1. Germline CDR1 is SGHAT and CDR2 is FQNNGV. J was trimmed by 4 bases and V by 3 bases; bases with no gene match: 12. This CDR3 region has 17 residues. CDR3 coding DNA: TGTGCCAGCAGCTTTTGGGACAGGGACAAGGGTAGCACTGAAGCTTTCTTT. Translated, it gives CASSFWDRDKGSTEAFF.

This chain joins TRBV30 and TRBJ2-5; D possibly corresponds to TRBD1 (6 bases). The germline V and J ends were trimmed by 0 bases and 4 bases, with 18 bases remaining between them. CDR3 length: 16 residues. The germline CDR1 and CDR2 sequences are GTSNPN and SVGIG (reference sequence). The CDR3: CAWSVGDRSTIETQYF. For the CDR3, the DNA is TGTGCCTGGAGTGTAGGTGACAGGAGTACGATAGAGACCCAGTACTTC. Based on the CDR3 plus reference TRBV30 and TRBJ2-5, the full variable domain is SQTIHQWPATLVQPVGSPLSLECTVEGTSNPNLYWYRQAAGRGLQLLFYSVGIGQISSEVPQNLSASRPQDRQFILSSKKLLLSDSGFYLCAWSVGDRSTIETQYFGPGTRLLVL.

This clone was counted a single time. The CDR3 spells CASSLVVTGPGNTIYF. Here the CDR3 DNA reads TGTGCCAGCAGCTTAGTGGTGACAGGGCCTGGAAACACCATATATTTT. The chain recombines TRBV7-8 with TRBJ1-3; 7 bases map to TRBD1. The ends lost 1 base at V and 2 bases at J; junction bases unmatched: 5. The germline gives CDR1 SGHVS, CDR2 FQNEAQ. The CDR3 has 16 amino acids.

This chain uses TRBV27 with TRBJ1-2; a weak D match, TRBD1 (5 bases). The V gene lost 3 bases and the J gene lost 4 bases, with 12 bases spanning the gap. The germline V gene has CDR1 MNHEY and CDR2 SMNVEV (reference sequence). This CDR3 region has 14 residues. Written as DNA, the CDR3 is TGTGCCAGCAGTTTTATTCCAGGGTTCTATGGCTACACCTTC. It encodes CASSFIPGFYGYTF.

CDR3 loop: CASSPRGTYNEQFF. DNA for the CDR3: TGTGCCAGCAGCCCTCGGGGTACCTACAATGAGCAGTTCTTC. This chain connects TRBV6-5 to TRBJ2-1; D possibly corresponds to TRBD2 (5 bases). Trimming removed 6 bases at V and 2 bases at J, with 11 bases between. Germline CDR1 is MNHEY and CDR2 is SVGAGI. CDR3 length: 14 amino acids.

This clone occurred once. The chain uses TRBV4-1 and TRBJ1-2; a possible D gene is TRBD1 (6 bases). V was trimmed by 3 bases and J by 1 base, leaving 15 bases between them. Looked up from germline, CDR1 is MGHRA and CDR2 is YSYEKL. The CDR3 is made up of 16 amino acids. The CDR3 DNA follows: TGCGCCAGCAGCCAGGCTGACAGGTTTCTTAACTATGGCTACACCTTC. This codes for CASSQADRFLNYGYTF.

The chain is built from TRBV30 and TRBJ1-2; 7 positions agree with TRBD1. Germline loops: CDR1 GTSNPN, CDR2 SVGIG (reference sequence). This CDR3 comprises 15 residues. The V segment lost 0 bases and the J segment 4 bases; nucleotides outside the gene matches: 8. CDR3 sequence: CAWSVLNRGLYGYTF. The CDR3 DNA reads TGTGCCTGGAGTGTACTGAACAGGGGCCTCTATGGCTACACCTTC.

The rearrangement uses TRBV19 and TRBJ1-6, with TRBD1 identical over 7 bases. Germline lookup yields CDR1 LNHDA and CDR2 SQIVND (reference sequence). J was trimmed by 11 bases and V by 7 bases; bases with no gene match: 11. This CDR3 has 14 amino acids. CDR3 coding DNA: TGTGCCAGTAAGCACCATGAGGGGGCGGCACCCCTCCACTTT. It codes for CASKHHEGAAPLHF.

The V gene is TRBV19, the J gene TRBJ1-3; no clear D. V was shortened by 1 base and J by 0 bases, with 7 bases between the two germline ends. This CDR3 comprises 15 residues. Germline V gene lookup returns CDR1 LNHDA and CDR2 SQIVND (reference sequence). The CDR3 spells CASSIAGSSGNTIYF. Written as DNA, the CDR3 is TGTGCCAGTAGTATAGCGGGGAGCTCTGGAAACACCATATATTTT.

The chain has TRBV5-1 and TRBJ1-6, with D unclear. The germline V gene has CDR1 SGHRS and CDR2 YFSETQ. The CDR3 runs to 14 residues. Trimming took off 1 base at V and 5 bases at J, with 7 bases between the two ends. Here the CDR3 reads CASSLLPDNSPLHF. CDR3 sequence (DNA): TGCGCCAGCAGCTTGCTGCCGGATAATTCACCCCTCCACTTT.

This CDR3 is CASSRDRVTEAFF. CDR3 DNA: TGTGCCAGCAGCCGGGACAGGGTGACTGAAGCTTTCTTT. V usage is TRBV11-3 and J usage is TRBJ1-1; 9 positions match TRBD1. CDR1 is SGHNT and CDR2 is YENEEA in the germline V gene. Trimming took 5 bases from V and 5 from J; bases not matched to a gene: 3. CDR3 length equals 13 residues.

This sequence joins TRBV9 and TRBJ2-1, with TRBD2 matching over 10 bases. The germline CDR1 and CDR2 sequences are SGDLS and YYNGEE. The CDR3 totals 15 residues. J gave up 3 bases and V 5 bases, and 5 bases lay outside the gene matches. This chain's CDR3 is CASSALAGDYNEQFF. The CDR3 DNA reads as TGTGCCAGCAGTGCCCTAGCGGGGGACTACAATGAGCAGTTCTTC.

The chain joins TRBV29-1 to TRBJ2-4; 7 bases are a match to TRBD2. The CDR3 totals 14 residues. The germline V gene has CDR1 SQVTM and CDR2 ANQGSEA. Losses at the gene ends were 3 bases for V and 3 bases for J; bases not matched to a gene: 5. CDR3 nucleotide sequence: TGCAGCGTTGAGGGGGGGGAGGGCAAAAACATTCAGTACTTC. As protein: CSVEGGEGKNIQYF.

This clone was observed a handful of times. V usage is TRBV28 and J usage is TRBJ1-2; D is unclear. Germline values: CDR1 MDHEN, CDR2 SYDVKM. Trimming removed 3 bases from V and 8 bases from J, with 10 bases in between. The CDR3 has 12 residues. CDR3 sequence (DNA): TGTGCCAGCAGTTTTTTGAGGAGCGGCTACACCTTC. Translating gives CASSFLRSGYTF.